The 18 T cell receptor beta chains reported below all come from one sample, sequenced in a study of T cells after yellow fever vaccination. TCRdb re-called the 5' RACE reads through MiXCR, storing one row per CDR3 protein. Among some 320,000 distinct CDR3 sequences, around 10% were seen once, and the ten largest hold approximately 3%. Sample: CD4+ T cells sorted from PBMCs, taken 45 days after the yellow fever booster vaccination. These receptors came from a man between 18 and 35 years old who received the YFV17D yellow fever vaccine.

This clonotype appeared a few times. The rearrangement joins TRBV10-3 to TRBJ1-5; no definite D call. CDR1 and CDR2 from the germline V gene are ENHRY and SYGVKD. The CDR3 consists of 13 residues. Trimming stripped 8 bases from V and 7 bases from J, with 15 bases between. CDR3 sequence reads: CAIGPGGGQPQHF. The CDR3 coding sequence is TGTGCCATCGGGCCAGGCGGCGGGCAGCCCCAGCATTTT.

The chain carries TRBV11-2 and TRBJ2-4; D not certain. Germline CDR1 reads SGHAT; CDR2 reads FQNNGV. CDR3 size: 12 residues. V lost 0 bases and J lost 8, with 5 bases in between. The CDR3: CASSLDSDIQYF. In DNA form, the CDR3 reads TGTGCCAGCAGCTTAGACAGCGACATTCAGTACTTC.

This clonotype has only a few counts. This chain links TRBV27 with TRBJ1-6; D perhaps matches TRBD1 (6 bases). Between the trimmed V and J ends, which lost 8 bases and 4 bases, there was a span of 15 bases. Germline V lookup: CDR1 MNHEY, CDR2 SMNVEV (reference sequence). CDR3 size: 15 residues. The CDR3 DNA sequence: TGTGCCAGCTCCACCACAGGGCGGTATAATTCACCCCTCCACTTT. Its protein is CASSTTGRYNSPLHF.

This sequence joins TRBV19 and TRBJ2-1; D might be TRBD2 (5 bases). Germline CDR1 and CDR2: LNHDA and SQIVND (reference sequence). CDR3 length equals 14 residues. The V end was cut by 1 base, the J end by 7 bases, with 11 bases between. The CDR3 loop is CASSIVEGANEQFF. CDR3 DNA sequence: TGTGCCAGTAGTATAGTTGAGGGCGCGAATGAGCAGTTCTTC.

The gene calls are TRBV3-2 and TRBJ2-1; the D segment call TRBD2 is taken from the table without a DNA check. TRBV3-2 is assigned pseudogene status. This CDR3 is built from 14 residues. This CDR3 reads CAHTSRGEGNEQFF. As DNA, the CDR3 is TGTGCCCACACTTCGCGGGGGGAGGGGAATGAGCAGTTCTTC.

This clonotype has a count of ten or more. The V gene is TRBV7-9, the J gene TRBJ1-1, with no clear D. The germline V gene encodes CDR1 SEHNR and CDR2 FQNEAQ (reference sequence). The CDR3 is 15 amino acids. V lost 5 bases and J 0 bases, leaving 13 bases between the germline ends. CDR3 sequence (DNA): TGTGCCAGCAGCCCCCTGGGTTTGTTGAACACTGAAGCTTTCTTT. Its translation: CASSPLGLLNTEAFF.

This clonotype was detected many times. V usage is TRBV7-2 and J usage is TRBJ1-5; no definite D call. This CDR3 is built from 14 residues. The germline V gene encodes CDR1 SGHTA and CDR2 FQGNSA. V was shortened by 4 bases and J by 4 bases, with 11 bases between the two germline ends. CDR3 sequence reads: CASSSRSGNQPQHF. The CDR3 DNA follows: TGTGCCAGCAGCTCCAGGTCGGGGAATCAGCCCCAGCATTTT.

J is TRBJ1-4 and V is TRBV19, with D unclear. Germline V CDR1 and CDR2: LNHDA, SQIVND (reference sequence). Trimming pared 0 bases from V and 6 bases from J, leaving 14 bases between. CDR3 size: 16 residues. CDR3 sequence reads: CASSIDLETSYEKLFF. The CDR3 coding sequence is TGTGCCAGTAGTATAGATCTTGAGACCAGTTATGAAAAACTGTTTTTT. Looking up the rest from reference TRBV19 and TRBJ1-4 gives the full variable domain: DGGITQSPKYLFRKEGQNVTLSCEQNLNHDAMYWYRQDPGQGLRLIYYSQIVNDFQKGDIAEGYSVSREKKESFPLTVTSAQKNPTAFYLCASSIDLETSYEKLFFGSGTQLSVL.

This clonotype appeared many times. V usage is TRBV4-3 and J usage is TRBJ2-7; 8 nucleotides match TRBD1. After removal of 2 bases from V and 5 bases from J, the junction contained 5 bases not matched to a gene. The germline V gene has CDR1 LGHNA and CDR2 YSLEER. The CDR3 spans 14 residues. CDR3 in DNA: TGCGCCAGCAGCCAATTGGGACAGGCCGACGAGCAGTACGTC. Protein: CASSQLGQADEQYV.

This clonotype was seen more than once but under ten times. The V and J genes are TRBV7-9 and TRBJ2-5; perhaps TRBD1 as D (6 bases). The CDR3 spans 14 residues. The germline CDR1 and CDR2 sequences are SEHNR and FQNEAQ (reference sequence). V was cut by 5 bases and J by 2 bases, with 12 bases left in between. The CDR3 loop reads CASSPMTGQETQYF. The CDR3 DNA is TGTGCCAGCAGCCCCATGACAGGTCAAGAGACCCAGTACTTC.

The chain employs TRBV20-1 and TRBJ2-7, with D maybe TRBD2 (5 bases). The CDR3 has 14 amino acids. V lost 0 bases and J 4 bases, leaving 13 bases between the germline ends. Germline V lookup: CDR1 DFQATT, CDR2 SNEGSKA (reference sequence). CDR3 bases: TGCAGTGCTAGAGATCCGGGTAGGAGGTACGAGCAGTACTTC. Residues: CSARDPGRRYEQYF.

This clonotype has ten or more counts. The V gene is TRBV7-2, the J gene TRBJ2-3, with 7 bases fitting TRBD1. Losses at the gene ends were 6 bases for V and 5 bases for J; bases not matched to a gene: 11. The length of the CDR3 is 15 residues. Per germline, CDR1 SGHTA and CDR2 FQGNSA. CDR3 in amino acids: CASRFDLRTGDTQYF. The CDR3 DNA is TGTGCCAGCAGGTTCGACCTGCGGACAGGAGATACGCAGTATTTT.

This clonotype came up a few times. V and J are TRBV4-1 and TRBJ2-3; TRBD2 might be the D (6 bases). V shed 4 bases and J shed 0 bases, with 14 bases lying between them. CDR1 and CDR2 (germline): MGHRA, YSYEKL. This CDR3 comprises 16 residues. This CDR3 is CASSPRIAGSTDTQYF. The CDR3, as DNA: TGCGCCAGCAGCCCCCGGATTGCGGGGAGCACAGATACGCAGTATTTT.

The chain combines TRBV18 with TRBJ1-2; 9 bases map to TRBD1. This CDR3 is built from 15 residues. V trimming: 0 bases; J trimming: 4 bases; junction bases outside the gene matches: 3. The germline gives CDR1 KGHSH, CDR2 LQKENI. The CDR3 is CASSPPGTGIYGYTF. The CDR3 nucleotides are TGTGCCAGCTCACCACCCGGGACAGGGATCTATGGCTACACCTTC. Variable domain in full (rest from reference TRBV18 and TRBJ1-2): NAGVMQNPRHLVRRRGQEARLRCSPMKGHSHVYWYRQLPEEGLKFMVYLQKENIIDESGMPKERFSAEFPKEGPSILRIQQVVRGDSAAYFCASSPPGTGIYGYTFGSGTRLTVV.

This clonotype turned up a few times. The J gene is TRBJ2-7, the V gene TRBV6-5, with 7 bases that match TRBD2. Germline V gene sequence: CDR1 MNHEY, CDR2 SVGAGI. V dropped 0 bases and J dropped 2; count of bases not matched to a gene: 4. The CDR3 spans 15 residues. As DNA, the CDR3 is TGTGCCAGCAGTTACTCGGGGGGGTTGACCTACGAGCAGTACTTC. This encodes CASSYSGGLTYEQYF.

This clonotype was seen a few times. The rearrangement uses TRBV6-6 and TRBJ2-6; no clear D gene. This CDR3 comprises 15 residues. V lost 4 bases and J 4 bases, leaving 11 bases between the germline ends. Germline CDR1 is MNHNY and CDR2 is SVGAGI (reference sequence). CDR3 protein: CASSSTDFGANVLTF. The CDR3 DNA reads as TGTGCCAGCAGTTCCACTGACTTCGGGGCCAACGTCCTGACTTTC.

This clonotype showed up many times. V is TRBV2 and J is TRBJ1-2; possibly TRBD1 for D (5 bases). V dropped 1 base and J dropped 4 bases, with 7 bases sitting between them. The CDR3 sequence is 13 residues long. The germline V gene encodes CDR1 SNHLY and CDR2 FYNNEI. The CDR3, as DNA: TGTGCCAGCAGTGAAGGACAGTTCTATGGCTACACCTTC. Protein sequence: CASSEGQFYGYTF.

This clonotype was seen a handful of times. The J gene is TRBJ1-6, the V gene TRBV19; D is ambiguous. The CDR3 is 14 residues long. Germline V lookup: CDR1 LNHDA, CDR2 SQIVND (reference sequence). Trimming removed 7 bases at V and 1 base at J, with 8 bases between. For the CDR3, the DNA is TGTGCCAGTACGGCGGGGTCCTATAATTCACCCCTCCACTTT. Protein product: CASTAGSYNSPLHF.